This entry lists 3 T cell receptor beta chains sequenced from one sample in a study of CD8 T cells in ankylosing spondylitis. TCRdb analysed the 5' RACE reads with MiXCR anew, one entry per CDR3 protein. Of around 320,000 distinct CDR3 sequences listed, about a fifth are singletons. Input material: blood, either unsorted or a sorted T cell fraction (not recorded which). These TCRs come from a female donor with ankylosing spondylitis or in good health (not recorded which).

The sample holds a few counts of this clonotype. This sequence joins TRBV30 and TRBJ1-4; TRBD1 matches at 7 bases. V was clipped by 1 base and J by 3 bases; unmatched bases: 5. CDR3 length: 15 amino acids. Germline V gives CDR1 GTSNPN, CDR2 SVGIG (reference sequence). The chain's CDR3 is CAWSGGTVANEKLFF. In nucleotides, the CDR3 is TGTGCCTGGAGTGGGGGGACAGTCGCTAATGAAAAACTGTTTTTT. Supplemented by reference TRBV30 and TRBJ1-4, the full variable domain reads SQTIHQWPATLVQPVGSPLSLECTVEGTSNPNLYWYRQAAGRGLQLLFYSVGIGQISSEVPQNLSASRPQDRQFILSSKKLLLSDSGFYLCAWSGGTVANEKLFFGSGTQLSVL.

This chain joins TRBV20-1 and TRBJ2-5; D gene ambiguous. The V end lost 4 bases, the J end lost 5 bases, and 8 bases lay between the germline ends. The CDR3 covers 11 residues. The germline V gene has CDR1 DFQATT and CDR2 SNEGSKA (reference sequence). In DNA, the CDR3 is TGCAGTGCTATATCCGGGGAGACCCAGTACTTC. Translated: CSAISGETQYF.

This clonotype was counted a few times. V is TRBV7-9 and J is TRBJ1-2; 7 bases agree with TRBD1. V trimming: 5 bases; J trimming: 4 bases; junction bases outside the gene matches: 1. The germline CDR1 and CDR2 sequences are SEHNR and FQNEAQ (reference sequence). The CDR3 extends over 12 amino acids. The CDR3 loop is CASSGQAYGYTF. CDR3 in DNA: TGTGCCAGCAGCGGACAGGCCTATGGCTACACCTTC.